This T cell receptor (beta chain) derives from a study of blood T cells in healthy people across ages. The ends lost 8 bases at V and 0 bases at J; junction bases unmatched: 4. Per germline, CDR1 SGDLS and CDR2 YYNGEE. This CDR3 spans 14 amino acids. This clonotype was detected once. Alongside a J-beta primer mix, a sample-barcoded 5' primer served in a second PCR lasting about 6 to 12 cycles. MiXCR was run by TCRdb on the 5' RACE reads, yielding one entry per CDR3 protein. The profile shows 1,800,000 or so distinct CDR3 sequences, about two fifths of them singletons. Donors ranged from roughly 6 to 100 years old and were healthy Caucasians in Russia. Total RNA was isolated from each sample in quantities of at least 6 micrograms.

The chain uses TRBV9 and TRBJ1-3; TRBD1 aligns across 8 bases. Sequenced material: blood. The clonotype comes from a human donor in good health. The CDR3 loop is CASGGQVSGNTIYF. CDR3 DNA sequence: TGTGCCAGTGGGGGACAGGTCTCTGGAAACACCATATATTTT.